This entry lists 23 T cell receptor beta chains sequenced from one sample in a study of T cells in Graves' hyperthyroidism and ophthalmopathy. RNA transcripts yielded amplified TCR beta CDR3 regions. RT-PCR in the first round (using the HTBI primer set) targeted the TCR CDR3. MiXCR was run by TCRdb on the multiplex PCR reads, yielding one entry per CDR3 protein. The table has fewer than 700,000 distinct CDR3 sequences, about a sixth seen once. The sequencing sample was made of blood. The receptors here all came from a woman aged 25 to 39 with Graves' hyperthyroidism.

This clonotype showed up many times. The rearrangement joins TRBV27 to TRBJ1-6, with D perhaps TRBD1 (5 bases). This CDR3 has 14 residues. Germline CDR1 and CDR2: MNHEY and SMNVEV (reference sequence). Trimming cost V 7 bases and J 9 bases, with 16 bases left between them. For the CDR3, the DNA is TGTGCCAGCACCAACGTGGGGACGGGTTCACCCCTCCACTTT. This sequence encodes CASTNVGTGSPLHF.

A word on this clonotype: At one end, the junction sequence differs from germline, possibly due to a read error. This chain's CDR3 is CASSQADWASGNTIYF. CDR3 DNA: TGCGCCAGCAGCCAAGCGGACTGGGCGTCTGGAAACACCATATATTTT. This chain joins TRBV13 and TRBJ1-3; D remains ambiguous. CDR1 and CDR2 (germline): PRHDT, FYEKMQ (reference sequence). This CDR3 spans 16 amino acids. The variable domain in full, completed from reference TRBV13 and TRBJ1-3, reads AAGVIQSPRHLIKEKRETATLKCYPIPRHDTVYWYQQGPGQDPQFLISFYEKMQSDKGSIPDRFSAQQFSDYHSELNMSSLELGDSALYFCASSQADWASGNTIYFGEGSWLTVV.

This clonotype was counted ten times or more. This chain links TRBV6-1 with TRBJ2-1; D remains unclear. V lost 7 bases and J lost 6, with 16 bases in between. Germline V gives CDR1 MNHNS, CDR2 SASEGT. CDR3 length equals 14 residues. The CDR3 nucleotides read TGTGCCAGCACCCAGTGGATGGTCGGCAATGAGCAGTTCTTC. This gives the protein CASTQWMVGNEQFF.

This rearrangement joins TRBV20-1 to TRBJ2-7, with D perhaps TRBD1 or TRBD2 (5 bases each). The V and J ends lost 0 bases and 2 bases respectively, with 14 bases between them. The germline V gene has CDR1 DFQATT and CDR2 SNEGSKA (reference sequence). The CDR3 is made up of 15 amino acids. The CDR3 DNA reads as TGCAGTGCTAGAGATCCCGCAGGGAGTCCCTACGAGCAGTACTTC. It translates to CSARDPAGSPYEQYF.

CDR3 region: CASRTPGIGTGELFF. In DNA form, the CDR3 reads TGTGCCAGCCGAACCCCCGGGATAGGAACCGGGGAGCTGTTTTTT. The chain employs TRBV27 and TRBJ2-2; tentative D call: TRBD2 (5 bases). CDR3 length equals 15 residues. CDR1 and CDR2 (germline): MNHEY, SMNVEV (reference sequence). Trimming took 8 bases from V and 5 from J, leaving 18 bases between them.

This clonotype has ten or more counts. The rearrangement links TRBV18 to TRBJ2-2; tentative D call: TRBD1 (5 bases). The CDR3 is made up of 15 amino acids. V was cut by 3 bases and J by 2 bases, with 10 bases left in between. CDR1 is KGHSH, CDR2 LQKENI, per germline. This chain's CDR3 is CASSPGHANTGELFF. The DNA of the CDR3 is TGTGCCAGCTCACCCGGACACGCCAACACCGGGGAGCTGTTTTTT. The whole variable domain, filled in from reference TRBV18 and TRBJ2-2, reads NAGVMQNPRHLVRRRGQEARLRCSPMKGHSHVYWYRQLPEEGLKFMVYLQKENIIDESGMPKERFSAEFPKEGPSILRIQQVVRGDSAAYFCASSPGHANTGELFFGEGSRLTVL.

At least ten counts were recorded for this clonotype. The genes are TRBV11-2 and TRBJ2-7; a possible D gene is TRBD1 (6 bases). The V gene lost 1 base and the J gene lost 2 bases, with 18 bases spanning the gap. Germline CDR1 SGHAT, CDR2 FQNNGV. CDR3 size: 17 residues. The CDR3 sequence is CASSLVEWDTLAYEQYF. The CDR3 DNA reads as TGTGCCAGCAGCTTAGTAGAGTGGGACACCTTAGCCTACGAGCAGTACTTC.

Comment on this clonotype: A much larger clone lies a single base off, so this may be a read error. The V and J genes are TRBV6-2 or TRBV6-3 and TRBJ1-1; D is unclear. Germline V gene sequence: CDR1 MNHEY, CDR2 SVGEGT. The CDR3 is made up of 15 amino acids. With 0 bases removed from V and 6 bases from J, the gap between germline ends came to 14 bases. The CDR3 coding sequence is TGTGCCAGCAGTTACTCCACTGGCTATGGGTCTGAAGCTTTCTTT. Protein product: CASSYSTGYGSEAFF.

This clonotype was recorded many times. The V call is TRBV28, the J call TRBJ2-5; D is perhaps TRBD2 (6 bases). Looked up from germline, CDR1 is MDHEN and CDR2 is SYDVKM. The CDR3 is made up of 16 amino acids. V gave up 7 bases and J gave up 1 base, with 19 bases separating them. CDR3 DNA sequence: TGTGCCAGCACCCTGGGGAGGCCGAGTGGCCAAGAGACCCAGTACTTC. Its protein is CASTLGRPSGQETQYF.

This clonotype was observed a few times. The genes are TRBV30 and TRBJ2-3; D is ambiguous. The CDR3 consists of 11 residues. CDR1 is GTSNPN, CDR2 SVGIG, per germline (reference sequence). With 3 bases removed from V and 8 bases from J, the gap between germline ends came to 9 bases. CDR3 sequence reads: CAWRIGGTQYF. CDR3 in DNA: TGTGCCTGGAGGATCGGTGGTACGCAGTATTTT.

This clonotype was seen many times. The chain carries TRBV28 and TRBJ1-1; D uncertain. The V end lost 3 bases, the J end lost 8 bases, and 10 bases lay between the germline ends. The CDR3 length is 12 residues. Germline-derived CDR1 and CDR2 are MDHEN and SYDVKM. The CDR3 DNA is TGTGCCAGCAGTTTTCTAGGAAGCGAAGCTTTCTTT. Its protein product is CASSFLGSEAFF. The complete variable domain, with remaining parts taken from reference TRBV28 and TRBJ1-1, reads DVKVTQSSRYLVKRTGEKVFLECVQDMDHENMFWYRQDPGLGLRLIYFSYDVKMKEKGDIPEGYSVSREKKERFSLILESASTNQTSMYLCASSFLGSEAFFGQGTRLTVV.

The chain recombines TRBV12-3 or TRBV12-4 with TRBJ1-1, with D perhaps TRBD1 (6 bases). This CDR3 comprises 15 residues. Trimming took off 4 bases at V and 0 bases at J, with 12 bases between the two ends. The CDR3 sequence: CASSSSGGLNTEAFF. CDR3 bases: TGTGCCAGCAGTTCCTCCGGGGGCCTGAACACTGAAGCTTTCTTT.

This clonotype was detected many times. This sequence joins TRBV28 and TRBJ2-3; TRBD1 aligns across 8 bases. CDR1 is MDHEN, CDR2 SYDVKM, per germline. Trimming removed 5 bases from V and 3 bases from J; junction bases left unmatched: 10. CDR3 length: 16 amino acids. This CDR3 is CASSQGAGPDTDTQYF. The CDR3 nucleotides read TGTGCCAGCAGTCAGGGGGCAGGACCCGATACAGATACGCAGTATTTT.

This clonotype was observed many times. The chain carries TRBV7-8 and TRBJ1-2, with 9 bases identical to TRBD1. The J segment lost 1 base and the V segment lost 3 bases, leaving 0 bases of the junction unmatched. Germline V lookup: CDR1 SGHVS, CDR2 FQNEAQ. This CDR3 has 14 amino acids. Here the CDR3 reads CASSLGQGNYGYTF. The CDR3, as DNA: TGTGCCAGCAGCTTGGGACAGGGTAACTATGGCTACACCTTC.

At least ten counts were recorded for this clonotype. The chain has TRBV30 and TRBJ1-1; D not certain. The germline V gene encodes CDR1 GTSNPN and CDR2 SVGIG (reference sequence). V lost 2 bases to trimming and J lost 4 bases, with 8 bases between them. The CDR3 runs to 12 residues. DNA of the CDR3: TGTGCCTGGAGTATCGGCCCCACTGAAGCTTTCTTT. This translates into CAWSIGPTEAFF.

This clonotype was seen at least ten times. V and J are TRBV11-3 and TRBJ2-1; possibly TRBD1 for D (5 bases). There are 15 residues in the CDR3. The V end lost 1 base, the J end lost 7 bases, and 14 bases lay between the germline ends. Looked up from germline, CDR1 is SGHNT and CDR2 is YENEEA. The CDR3 sequence: CASSLGARASNEQFF. The CDR3 coding sequence is TGTGCCAGCAGCTTAGGAGCCAGGGCCTCGAATGAGCAGTTCTTC.

This clonotype showed up many times. J is TRBJ2-2 and V is TRBV5-1, with D maybe TRBD2 (6 bases). Germline V CDR1 and CDR2: SGHRS, YFSETQ. The CDR3 runs to 15 residues. With 3 bases removed from V and 4 bases from J, the gap between germline ends came to 13 bases. The CDR3: CASSSGEGGTGELFF. CDR3 nucleotides: TGCGCCAGCAGCTCGGGAGAGGGCGGCACCGGGGAGCTGTTTTTT.

As for this clonotype: This sequence may be a read error, since a much larger clone differs from it by one base. The chain combines TRBV20-1 with TRBJ2-7, with 8 bases aligning to TRBD2. The CDR3 has 14 residues. Germline lookup yields CDR1 DFQATT and CDR2 SNEGSKA (reference sequence). The ends lost 3 bases at V and 1 base at J; junction bases unmatched: 5. In DNA form, the CDR3 reads TGCAGTGCTAGGCATCTAGCGGGTTCCTACGAGCAGTACTTC. Translating gives CSARHLAGSYEQYF.

V and J are TRBV4-2 and TRBJ2-7; TRBD2 aligns across 7 bases. The J segment lost 3 bases and the V segment lost 0 bases, leaving 20 bases of the junction unmatched. The CDR3 spans 20 residues. Germline CDR1 LGHNA, CDR2 YNFKEQ. CDR3 coding DNA: TGTGCCAGCAGCCAAGATAGCGGTGATTTATTAGCGGGCACACTCTACGAGCAGTACTTC. It specifies CASSQDSGDLLAGTLYEQYF.

This clonotype was counted a few times. The chain links TRBV24-1 to TRBJ2-7; no reliable D call. Trimming left V 5 bases short and J 3 bases short, with 25 bases between. Germline V gives CDR1 KGHDR, CDR2 SFDVKD. CDR3 length: 18 residues. CDR3 in amino acids: CATSGAGLGRNVDYEQYF. The CDR3 DNA follows: TGTGCCACCAGTGGGGCCGGTTTGGGTCGGAATGTGGACTACGAGCAGTACTTC.

This clonotype has at least ten counts. This chain links TRBV11-2 with TRBJ2-3; perhaps TRBD1 as D (5 bases). The CDR3 has 15 residues. V was clipped by 2 bases and J by 4 bases, with 13 bases between them. Germline V lookup: CDR1 SGHAT, CDR2 FQNNGV. In nucleotides, the CDR3 is TGTGCCAGCAGCTTATTTTCAGGGATCGCAGATACGCAGTATTTT. Translating gives CASSLFSGIADTQYF.

Many counts were recorded for this clonotype. The chain recombines TRBV27 with TRBJ2-1, with no clear D. Germline V CDR1 and CDR2: MNHEY, SMNVEV (reference sequence). CDR3 size: 15 residues. The V end lost 3 bases, the J end lost 0 bases, and 9 bases lay between the germline ends. DNA for the CDR3: TGTGCCAGCAGTTTTCTGGAGACCTCCTACAATGAGCAGTTCTTC. Translation: CASSFLETSYNEQFF.

The chain joins TRBV5-5 to TRBJ2-2; a possible D gene is TRBD2 (5 bases). V lost 4 bases and J lost 5, with 15 bases in between. Germline V lookup: CDR1 SGHKS, CDR2 YYEKEE (reference sequence). There are 15 residues in the CDR3. The CDR3 here is CASSPEAGMTGELFF. For the CDR3, the DNA is TGTGCCAGCAGCCCCGAGGCCGGGATGACCGGGGAGCTGTTTTTT.